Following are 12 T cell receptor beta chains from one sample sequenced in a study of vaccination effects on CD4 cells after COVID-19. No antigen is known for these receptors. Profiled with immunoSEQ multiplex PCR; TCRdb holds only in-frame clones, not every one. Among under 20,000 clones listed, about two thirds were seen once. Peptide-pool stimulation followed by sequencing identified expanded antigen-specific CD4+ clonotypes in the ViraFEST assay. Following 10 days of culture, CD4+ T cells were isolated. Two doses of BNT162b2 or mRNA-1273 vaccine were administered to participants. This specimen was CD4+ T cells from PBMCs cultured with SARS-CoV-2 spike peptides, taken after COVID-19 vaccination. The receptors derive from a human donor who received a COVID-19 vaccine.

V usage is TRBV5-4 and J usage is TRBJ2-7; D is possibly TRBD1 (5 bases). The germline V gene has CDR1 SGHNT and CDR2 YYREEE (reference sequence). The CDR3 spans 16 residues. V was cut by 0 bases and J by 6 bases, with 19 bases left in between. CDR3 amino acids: CASSLGDTGSVFEQYF. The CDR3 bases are TGTGCCAGCAGCTTGGGAGATACAGGTTCCGTGTTCGAGCAGTACTTC.

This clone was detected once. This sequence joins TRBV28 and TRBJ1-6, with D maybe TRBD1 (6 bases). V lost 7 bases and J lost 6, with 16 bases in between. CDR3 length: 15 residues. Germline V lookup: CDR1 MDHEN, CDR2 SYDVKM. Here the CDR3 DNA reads TGTGCCAGCAATCCCCCAGGGGCGGGTAATTCACCCCTCCACTTT. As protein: CASNPPGAGNSPLHF.

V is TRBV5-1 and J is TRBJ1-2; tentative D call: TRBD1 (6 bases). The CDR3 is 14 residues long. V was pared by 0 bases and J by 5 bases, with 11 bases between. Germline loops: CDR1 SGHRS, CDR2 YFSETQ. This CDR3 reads CASSLAQGRYGYTF. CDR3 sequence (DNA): TGCGCCAGCAGCTTGGCCCAGGGGCGGTATGGCTACACCTTC.

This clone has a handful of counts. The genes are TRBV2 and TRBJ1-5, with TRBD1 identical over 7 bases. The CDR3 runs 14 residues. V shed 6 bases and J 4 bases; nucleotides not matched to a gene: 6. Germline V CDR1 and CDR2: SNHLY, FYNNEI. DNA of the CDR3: TGTGCCAGCAGCCGGACAGGTGATAATCAGCCCCAGCATTTT. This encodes CASSRTGDNQPQHF.

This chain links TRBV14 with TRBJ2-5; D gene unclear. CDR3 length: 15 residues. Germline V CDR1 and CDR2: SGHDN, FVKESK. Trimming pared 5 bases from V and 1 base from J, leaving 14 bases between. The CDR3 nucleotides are TGTGCCAGCAGCTACAAGATAGGAGTCCAAGAGACCCAGTACTTC. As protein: CASSYKIGVQETQYF.

The CDR3 bases are TGTGCCAGTAGCCGGGGGGGGATGAACACTGAAGCTTTCTTT. Its protein is CASSRGGMNTEAFF. The chain is built from TRBV19 and TRBJ1-1; perhaps TRBD1 as D (5 bases). Per germline, CDR1 LNHDA and CDR2 SQIVND (reference sequence). This CDR3 spans 14 amino acids. V was clipped by 6 bases and J by 0 bases, with 11 bases between them.

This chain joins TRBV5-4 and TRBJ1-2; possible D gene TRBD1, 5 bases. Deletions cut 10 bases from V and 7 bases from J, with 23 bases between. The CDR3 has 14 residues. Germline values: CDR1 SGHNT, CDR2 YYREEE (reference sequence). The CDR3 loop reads CAVQPVQGPSGYTF. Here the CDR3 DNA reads TGTGCCGTCCAGCCCGTCCAGGGCCCGAGTGGCTACACCTTC. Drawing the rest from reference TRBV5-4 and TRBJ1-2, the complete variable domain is ETGVTQSPTHLIKTRGQQVTLRCSSQSGHNTVSWYQQALGQGPQFIFQYYREEENGRGNFPPRFSGLQFPNYSSELNVNALELDDSALYLCAVQPVQGPSGYTFGSGTRLTVV.

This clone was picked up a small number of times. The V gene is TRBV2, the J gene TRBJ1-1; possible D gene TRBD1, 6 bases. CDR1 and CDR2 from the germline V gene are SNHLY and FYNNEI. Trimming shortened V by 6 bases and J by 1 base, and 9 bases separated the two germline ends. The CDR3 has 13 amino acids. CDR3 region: CASSGQPNTEAFF. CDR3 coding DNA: TGTGCCAGCAGCGGACAGCCGAACACTGAAGCTTTCTTT.

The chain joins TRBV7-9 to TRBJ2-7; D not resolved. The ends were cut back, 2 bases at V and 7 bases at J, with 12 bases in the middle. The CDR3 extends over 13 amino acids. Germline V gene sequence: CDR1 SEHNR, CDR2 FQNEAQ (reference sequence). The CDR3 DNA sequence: TGTGCCAGCAGCTTACGGATGACTGGGGAGCAGTACTTC. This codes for CASSLRMTGEQYF. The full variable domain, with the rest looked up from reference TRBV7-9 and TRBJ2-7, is DTGVSQNPRHKITKRGQNVTFRCDPISEHNRLYWYRQTLGQGPEFLTYFQNEAQLEKSRLLSDRFSAERPKGSFSTLEIQRTEQGDSAMYLCASSLRMTGEQYFGPGTRLTVT.

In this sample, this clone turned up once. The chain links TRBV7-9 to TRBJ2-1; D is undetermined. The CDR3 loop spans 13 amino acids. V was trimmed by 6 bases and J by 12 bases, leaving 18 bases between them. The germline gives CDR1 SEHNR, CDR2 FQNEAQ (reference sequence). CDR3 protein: CASSPLSGKGQFF. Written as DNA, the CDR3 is TGTGCCAGCAGTCCACTGAGTGGTAAGGGGCAGTTCTTC.

Written as DNA, the CDR3 is TGCGCCAGCAGCTTGGCCAACGGTCGGGAAAGCGAGCAGTACTTC. The encoded protein is CASSLANGRESEQYF. V and J are TRBV5-1 and TRBJ2-7; perhaps TRBD2 as D (5 bases). Germline V gene lookup returns CDR1 SGHRS and CDR2 YFSETQ. The V end was cut by 0 bases, the J end by 6 bases, with 16 bases between. The CDR3 covers 15 residues.

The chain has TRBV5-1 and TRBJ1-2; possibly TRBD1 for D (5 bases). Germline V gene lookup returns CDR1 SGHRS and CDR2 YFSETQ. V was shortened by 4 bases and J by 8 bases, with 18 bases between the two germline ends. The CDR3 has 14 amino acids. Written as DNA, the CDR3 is TGCGCCAGCAGCCCTGGCGTGGGGCTCCAGGGCTACACCTTC. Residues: CASSPGVGLQGYTF.